The present T cell receptor beta chain was sequenced within a study of blood T cell repertoires in COVID-19. Trimming removed 4 bases at V and 0 bases at J, with 10 bases between. The CDR3 runs 15 residues. The germline gives CDR1 SEHNR, CDR2 FQNEAQ (reference sequence). Clones were read by immunoSEQ multiplex PCR, and TCRdb kept only the in-frame ones, dropping some. The profile covers under 150,000 clones, with around 88% appearing a single time and 25% to 30% taken by the ten largest. Input material: peripheral blood. V and J are TRBV7-9 and TRBJ2-4, with a tentative D call TRBD1 (5 bases). The clonotype comes from a human donor in a cohort sampled during active COVID-19. This CDR3 reads CASSSTVLAKNIQYF. In DNA, the CDR3 is TGTGCCAGCAGCTCGACAGTGCTAGCCAAAAACATTCAGTACTTC.